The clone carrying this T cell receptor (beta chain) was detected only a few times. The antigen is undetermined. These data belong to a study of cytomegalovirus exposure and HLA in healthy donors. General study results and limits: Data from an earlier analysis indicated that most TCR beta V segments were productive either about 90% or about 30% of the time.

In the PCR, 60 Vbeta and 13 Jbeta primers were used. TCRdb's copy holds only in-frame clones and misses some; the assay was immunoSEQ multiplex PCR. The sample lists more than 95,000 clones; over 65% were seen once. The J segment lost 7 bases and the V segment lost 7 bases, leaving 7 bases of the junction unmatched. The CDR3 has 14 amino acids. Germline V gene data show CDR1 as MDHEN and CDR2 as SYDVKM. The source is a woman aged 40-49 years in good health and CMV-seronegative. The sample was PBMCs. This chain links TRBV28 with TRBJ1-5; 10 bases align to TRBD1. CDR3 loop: CASNLGTGVQPQHF. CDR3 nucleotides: TGTGCCAGCAACCTAGGGACAGGGGTACAGCCCCAGCATTTT.